The source of this T cell receptor beta chain is a study of PD-L1 blockade in urothelial cancer. Noted time point: peripheral blood 6 weeks after treatment start. Samples spanned pretreatment and treatment, with 1 to 8 time points per patient. V shed 0 bases and J 8 bases; nucleotides not matched to a gene: 5. Germline loops: CDR1 SGHRS, CDR2 YFSETQ. This CDR3 has 14 amino acids. The table came from immunoSEQ multiplex PCR; TCRdb's copy has only in-frame clones and leaves some out. This sample has about 48,000 clones, with about 82% found just once. The sample consisted of PBMCs, taken around atezolizumab (anti-PD-L1) treatment. The V and J genes are TRBV5-1 and TRBJ1-2, with 9 bases matching TRBD1. The receptor was isolated from an older man with urothelial cancer. CDR3 sequence (DNA): TGCGCCAGCAGCTTGGAACAGGGGGCGCGAGGCTACACCTTC. The encoded protein is CASSLEQGARGYTF.